This T cell receptor (beta chain) originates from a study of PD-L1 blockade in urothelial cancer. The CDR3 is 15 amino acids. V lost 4 bases to trimming and J lost 6 bases, with 16 bases between them. Germline V gives CDR1 SGHAT, CDR2 FQNNGV. Time point noted: pretreatment peripheral blood. TCRdb's table, derived via immunoSEQ multiplex PCR, lists solely in-frame clones and lacks some. The sample yields about 63,000 clones, 80% to 90% seen once. The source was PBMCs, collected around atezolizumab (anti-PD-L1) treatment. The chain employs TRBV11-2 and TRBJ2-1; D not certain. The receptor was derived from a man between 65 and 79 years old with urothelial cancer. This chain's CDR3 is CASSSPPSPGNEQFF. In nucleotides, the CDR3 is TGTGCCAGCAGCTCGCCCCCTAGTCCGGGCAATGAGCAGTTCTTC.